The clone carrying this T cell receptor beta chain was counted a few times. The antigen is undetermined. Sample time point: newly diagnosed GD, antithyroid drugs for less than 3 months. TCR sequences were obtained from RNA taken from PBMCs. The TCR beta library used iRepertoire HTBI primers with Arm-PCR amplification of CDR3. Each CDR3 protein gets one entry after TCRdb re-called the multiplex PCR reads with MiXCR. The sample holds approximately 470,000 distinct CDR3 sequences, about 16% seen once. The data derive from a study of regulatory T cells in long-lasting Graves disease. Overall study results and limits: Analysis covered peripheral blood alone, not thyroid tissue.

This CDR3 is 14 amino acids long. With V trimmed by 2 bases and J by 4 bases, 4 bases remained unmatched. Germline CDR1 SGHTA, CDR2 FQGTGA. This same sample was also taken into another study, of T cells in Graves' hyperthyroidism and ophthalmopathy. That source notes: HTBI primers were used for first-round RT-PCR of the TCR CDR3. Most thyroid clonotypes with frequency above 0.001 were detected in blood.

This receptor was obtained from a man aged 35 to 55 with Graves disease. This chain links TRBV7-3 with TRBJ1-1; 7 bases align to TRBD1. The material was peripheral blood mononuclear cells (PBMCs), obtained at new diagnosis, from a patient treated with antithyroid drugs. This CDR3 reads CASSLLGGGTEAFF. CDR3 nucleotide sequence: TGTGCCAGCAGCTTATTAGGGGGCGGCACTGAAGCTTTCTTT.